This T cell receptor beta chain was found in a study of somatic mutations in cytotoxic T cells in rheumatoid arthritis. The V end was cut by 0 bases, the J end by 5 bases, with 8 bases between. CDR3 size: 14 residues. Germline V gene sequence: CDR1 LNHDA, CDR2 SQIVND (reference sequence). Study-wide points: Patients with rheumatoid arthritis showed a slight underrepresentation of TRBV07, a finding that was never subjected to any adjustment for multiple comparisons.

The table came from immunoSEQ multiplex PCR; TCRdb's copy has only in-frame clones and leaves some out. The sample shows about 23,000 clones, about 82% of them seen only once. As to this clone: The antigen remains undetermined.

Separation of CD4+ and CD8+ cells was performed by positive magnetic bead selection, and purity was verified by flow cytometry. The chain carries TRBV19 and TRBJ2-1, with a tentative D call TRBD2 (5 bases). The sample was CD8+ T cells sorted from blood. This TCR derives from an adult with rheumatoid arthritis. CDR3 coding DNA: TGTGCCAGTAGTATAGAGCCGGGGAACAATGAGCAGTTCTTC. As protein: CASSIEPGNNEQFF.